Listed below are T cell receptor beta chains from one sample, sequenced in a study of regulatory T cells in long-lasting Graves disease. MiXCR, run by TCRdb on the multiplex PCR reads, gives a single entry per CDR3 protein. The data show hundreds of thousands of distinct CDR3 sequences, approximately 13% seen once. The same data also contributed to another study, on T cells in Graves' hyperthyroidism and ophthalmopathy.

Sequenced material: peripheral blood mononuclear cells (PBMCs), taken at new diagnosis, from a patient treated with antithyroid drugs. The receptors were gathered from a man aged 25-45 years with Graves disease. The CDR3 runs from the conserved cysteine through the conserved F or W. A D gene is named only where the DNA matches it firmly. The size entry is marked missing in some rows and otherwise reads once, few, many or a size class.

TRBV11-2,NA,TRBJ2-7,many,CASISRLGGREQYF,TGTGCCAGCATAAGTCGACTAGGGGGACGCGAGCAGTACTTC
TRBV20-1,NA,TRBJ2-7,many,CSARRSYEQYF,TGCAGTGCTAGAAGGTCCTACGAGCAGTACTTC
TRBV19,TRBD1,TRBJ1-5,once,CASQAADRGNQPQHF,TGTGCCAGTCAGGCGGCCGACAGGGGCAATCAGCCCCAGCATTTT
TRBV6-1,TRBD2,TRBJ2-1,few,CASSPGGTSDHNEQFF,TGTGCCAGCAGCCCGGGGGGTACTAGCGACCACAATGAGCAGTTCTTC
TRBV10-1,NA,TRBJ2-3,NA,CASSFAGTSTDTQYF,TGCGCCAGCAGTTTCGCCGGGACTAGCACAGATACGCAGTATTTT
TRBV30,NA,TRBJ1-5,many,CAWSVISGPNQPQHF,TGTGCCTGGAGTGTCATATCAGGGCCCAATCAGCCCCAGCATTTT
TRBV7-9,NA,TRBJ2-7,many,CASSSYGGPSYEQYF,TGTGCCAGCAGCTCCTACGGGGGACCATCCTACGAGCAGTACTTC
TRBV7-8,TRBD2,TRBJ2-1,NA,CASSLGVLAGGVAREQFF,TGTGCCAGCAGCCTAGGGGTACTAGCGGGAGGAGTCGCCAGGGAGCAGTTCTTC
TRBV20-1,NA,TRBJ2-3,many,CSANALTADTQYF,TGCAGTGCTAACGCGTTGACGGCAGATACGCAGTATTTT
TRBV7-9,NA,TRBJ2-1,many,CASSLLWASGSPRESVF,NA
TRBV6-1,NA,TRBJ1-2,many,CASSETLDAGYTF,TGTGCCAGCAGTGAAACCCTTGATGCGGGCTACACCTTC
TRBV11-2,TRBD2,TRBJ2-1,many,CASRQGLAGGGEQFF,TGTGCCAGCAGACAAGGACTAGCGGGAGGCGGTGAGCAGTTCTTC
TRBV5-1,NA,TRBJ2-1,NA,CASSFGGVRYNEQFF,TGCGCCAGCAGCTTTGGCGGGGTCAGGTACAATGAGCAGTTCTTC
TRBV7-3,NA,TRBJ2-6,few,CASSPKSQTRANVLTF,TGTGCCAGCAGCCCAAAGTCGCAAACTAGGGCCAACGTCCTGACTTTC
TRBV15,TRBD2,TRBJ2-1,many,CATSRDLSSGTNEQFF,TGTGCCACCAGCAGAGATTTGTCTAGCGGGACCAATGAGCAGTTCTTC
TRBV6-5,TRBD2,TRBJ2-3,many,CASSYSRAGGQNTQYF,TGTGCCAGCAGTTACTCGAGAGCGGGAGGGCAAAATACGCAGTATTTT
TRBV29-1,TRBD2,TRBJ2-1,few,CSVDPGRLNEQFF,TGCAGCGTTGACCCCGGGAGGCTGAATGAGCAGTTCTTC
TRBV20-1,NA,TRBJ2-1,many,CSARVRSSYNEQFF,TGCAGTGCTAGGGTCCGGAGCTCCTACAATGAGCAGTTCTTC
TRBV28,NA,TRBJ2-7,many,CASSIYYEQYF,TGTGCCAGCAGTATCTACTACGAGCAGTACTTC
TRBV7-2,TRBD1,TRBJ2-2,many,CASSLTGTGVAGELFF,TGTGCCAGCAGCTTAACAGGGACAGGGGTCGCCGGGGAGCTGTTTTTT
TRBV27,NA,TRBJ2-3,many,CASSLGGLADTQYF,TGTGCCAGCAGTTTAGGAGGGTTGGCAGATACGCAGTATTTT
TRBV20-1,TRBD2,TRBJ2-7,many,CSGSTSGLANHEQYF,TGCAGTGGGAGCACTTCGGGACTAGCGAACCACGAGCAGTACTTC
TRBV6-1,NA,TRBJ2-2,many,CASIPRSPRNTGELFF,TGTGCCAGCATTCCCAGATCACCTCGGAACACCGGGGAGCTGTTTTTT
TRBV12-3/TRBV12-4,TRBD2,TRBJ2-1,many,CASRTLADYNEQFF,TGTGCCAGCAGGACCCTAGCGGACTACAATGAGCAGTTCTTC
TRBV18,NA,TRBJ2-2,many,CASSPGRNTGELFF,TGTGCCAGCAGCCCAGGACGGAACACCGGGGAGCTGTTTTTT
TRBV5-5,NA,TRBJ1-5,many,CASSQTGNQPQHF,TGTGCCAGCAGCCAGACGGGCAATCAGCCCCAGCATTTT
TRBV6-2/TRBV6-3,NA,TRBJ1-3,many,CASRQRVSGNTIYF,TGTGCCAGCAGGCAGCGGGTCTCTGGAAACACCATATATTTT
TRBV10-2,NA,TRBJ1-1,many,CASSESSGRTPEAFF,TGCGCCAGCAGTGAGAGCTCTGGGCGAACTCCGGAAGCTTTCTTT
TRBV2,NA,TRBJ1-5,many,CASSEAGPAQPQHF,TGTGCCAGCAGTGAAGCGGGGCCGGCGCAGCCCCAGCATTTT
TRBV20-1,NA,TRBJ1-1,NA,CSALIGQLNTEAFF,TGCAGTGCACTTATAGGACAGTTGAACACTGAAGCTTTCTTT
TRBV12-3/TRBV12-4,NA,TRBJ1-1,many,CASRFEALAEAFF,TGTGCCAGCAGGTTTGAGGCCCTCGCTGAAGCTTTCTTT
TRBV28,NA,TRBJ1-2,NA,CASSYGGGGGYTF,TGTGCCAGCAGTTACGGCGGCGGGGGAGGCTACACCTTC
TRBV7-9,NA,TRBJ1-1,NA,CASSMTAMNTEAFF,TGTGCCAGCAGCATGACAGCAATGAACACTGAAGCTTTCTTT
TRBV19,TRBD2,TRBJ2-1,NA,CATSRENRASGLGNEQFF,TGTGCCACCAGCAGAGAAAATCGGGCTAGCGGCCTTGGTAATGAGCAGTTCTTC